This T cell receptor (beta chain) was sequenced in a study of T cells in localized non-small cell lung cancer. Notes on this clone: Its antigen is currently unknown.

Study-wide results and caveats: Uninvolved adjacent lung showed the highest T cell clonality, exceeding tumor.

Germline CDR1 is MDHEN and CDR2 is SYDVKM. CDR3 length: 15 residues. V lost 4 bases, J lost 1 base, and 13 bases lay in between. TCRdb's table, derived via immunoSEQ multiplex PCR, lists solely in-frame clones and lacks some. The sample records approximately 60,000 clones, roughly 90% being singletons. V gene TRBV28 combines with J gene TRBJ1-1; D is unresolved. Specimen: peripheral blood, collected before any cancer treatment. The clonotype was recovered from a woman aged 40-70 years with stage I lung adenocarcinoma. The CDR3 sequence: CASSSPYRSNTEAFF. The CDR3, as DNA: TGTGCCAGCAGTTCCCCATACCGATCGAACACTGAAGCTTTCTTT.